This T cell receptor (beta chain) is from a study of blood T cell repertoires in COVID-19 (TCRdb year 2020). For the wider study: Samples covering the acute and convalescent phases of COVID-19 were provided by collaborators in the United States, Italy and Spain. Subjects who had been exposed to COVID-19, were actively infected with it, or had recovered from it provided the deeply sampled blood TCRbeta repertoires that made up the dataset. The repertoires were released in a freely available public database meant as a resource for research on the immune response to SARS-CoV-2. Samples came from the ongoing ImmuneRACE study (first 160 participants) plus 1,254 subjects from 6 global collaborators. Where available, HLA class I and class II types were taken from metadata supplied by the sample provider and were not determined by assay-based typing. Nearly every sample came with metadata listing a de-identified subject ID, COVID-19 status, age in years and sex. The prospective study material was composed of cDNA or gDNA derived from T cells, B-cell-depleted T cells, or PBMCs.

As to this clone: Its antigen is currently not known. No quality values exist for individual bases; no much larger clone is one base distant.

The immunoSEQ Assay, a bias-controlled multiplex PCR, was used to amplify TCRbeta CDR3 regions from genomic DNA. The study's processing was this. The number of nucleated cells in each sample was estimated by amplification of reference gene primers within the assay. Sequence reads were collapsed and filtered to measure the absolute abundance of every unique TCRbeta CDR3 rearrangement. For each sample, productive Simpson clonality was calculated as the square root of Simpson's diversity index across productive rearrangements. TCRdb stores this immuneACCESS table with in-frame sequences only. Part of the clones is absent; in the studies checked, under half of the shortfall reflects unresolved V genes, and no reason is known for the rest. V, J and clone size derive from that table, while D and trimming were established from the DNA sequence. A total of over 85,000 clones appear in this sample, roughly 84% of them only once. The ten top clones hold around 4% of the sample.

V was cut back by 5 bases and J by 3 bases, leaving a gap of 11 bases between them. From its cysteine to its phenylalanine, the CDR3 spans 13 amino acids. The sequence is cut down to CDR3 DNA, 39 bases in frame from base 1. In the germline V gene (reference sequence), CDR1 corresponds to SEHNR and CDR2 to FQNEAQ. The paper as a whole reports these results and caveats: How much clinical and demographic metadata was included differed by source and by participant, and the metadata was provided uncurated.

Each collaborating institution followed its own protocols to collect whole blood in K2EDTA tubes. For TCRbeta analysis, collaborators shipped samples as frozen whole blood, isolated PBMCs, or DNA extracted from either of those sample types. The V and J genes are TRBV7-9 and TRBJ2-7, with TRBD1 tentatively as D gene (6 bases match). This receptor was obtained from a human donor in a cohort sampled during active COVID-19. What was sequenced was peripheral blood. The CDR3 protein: CASSQDRFYEQYF. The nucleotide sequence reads TGTGCCAGCAGCCAAGACAGGTTCTACGAGCAGTACTTC.